The clone carrying this TCR beta chain was observed a handful of times. Its antigen remains unidentified. This record comes from a study of naive and memory T cell subsets. Points from the study as a whole: This RNA-based method may be sensitive to activation-related transcript changes.

The treatment is: skin biopsy from PPD injection site in Mantoux-positive individual. A UMI-containing oligonucleotide was joined by 3' ligation to the TCR cDNA template. Skin biopsies came from PPD injection sites in Mantoux-positive individuals. Ligated cDNA underwent four rounds of PCR with nested alpha and beta constant region primers and SP2. TCRdb re-derived calls from the UMI-ligation and nested PCR reads in MiXCR, one entry per CDR3 protein. The data contain 40,000 or so distinct CDR3 sequences, about 11% of them singletons. Germline lookup yields CDR1 KGHSH and CDR2 LQKENI. The CDR3 totals 14 residues. The V end lost 3 bases, the J end lost 1 base, and 9 bases lay between the germline ends.

This clonotype was sampled from an adult in good health. Here the sequenced sample was skin, taken from a tuberculin skin test site. V and J are TRBV18 and TRBJ2-5, with a possible D match to TRBD1 (5 bases). CDR3 DNA: TGTGCCAGCTCACCGACAGAACGCCAAGAGACCCAGTACTTC. This gives the protein CASSPTERQETQYF.